The rows below give T cell receptor beta chains drawn from one sample of a study of human T cells and chemical hapten exposure. TCRdb itself ran the RACE reads through MiXCR, one entry per CDR3 protein. The sample gives over 50,000 distinct CDR3 sequences, 9.5% to 10% of which show up once; 9.6% is in the top ten. The sample was whole blood, taken in connection with sensitization to the hapten diphenylcyclopropenone (DPC). These receptors came from a woman between 25 and 40 years old with alopecia areata. Some clones in this sample may be carry-over from other donors' samples. Both conserved end residues are part of each CDR3. D genes are given only for firm matches. Clone size is stated in some rows and not others, as once, few, many or a class when expanded.

D: TRBD2
V: TRBV14
J: TRBJ2-4
size: many
CDR3: CASSHPERGNIQYF
DNA: TGTGCCAGCAGCCACCCTGAGCGGGGTAACATTCAGTACTTC

D: NA
V: TRBV20-1
J: TRBJ2-1
size: many
CDR3: CSAEGSGTPGEQFF
DNA: TGCAGTGCTGAGGGCTCCGGGACCCCGGGGGAGCAGTTCTTC

D: NA
V: TRBV28
J: TRBJ1-1
size: NA
CDR3: CASSLGSGGRNTEAFF
DNA: TGTGCCAGCAGTTTAGGGTCCGGGGGACGGAACACTGAAGCTTTCTTT

D: TRBD1
V: TRBV20-1
J: TRBJ1-5
size: NA
CDR3: CSIRTGTGLIYGNQPQHF
DNA: TGCAGTATCCGGACCGGGACAGGGTTAATTTATGGCAATCAGCCCCAGCATTTT

D: TRBD2
V: TRBV3-1
J: TRBJ2-5
size: NA
CDR3: CASSYSSGGEETQYF
DNA: TGTGCCAGCAGTTATAGTAGCGGGGGGGAAGAGACCCAGTACTTC

D: TRBD1
V: TRBV24-1
J: TRBJ2-1
size: NA
CDR3: CATSDQPGQVGNEQFF
DNA: TGTGCCACCAGTGATCAACCGGGACAGGTGGGCAATGAGCAGTTCTTC

D: NA
V: TRBV19
J: TRBJ1-5
size: many
CDR3: CASSLANNQPQHF
DNA: TGTGCCAGTAGTTTGGCCAACAATCAGCCCCAGCATTTT

D: NA
V: TRBV11-2
J: TRBJ1-1
size: many
CDR3: CASSLTLLNTEAFF
DNA: TGTGCCAGCAGCTTGACACTATTGAACACTGAAGCTTTCTTT

D: NA
V: TRBV7-2
J: TRBJ2-1
size: few
CDR3: CASSFQGYNEQFF
DNA: TGTGCCAGCAGCTTCCAGGGGTACAATGAGCAGTTCTTC

D: NA
V: TRBV6-2/TRBV6-3
J: TRBJ2-4
size: many
CDR3: CASSRTAQLAKNIQYF
DNA: TGTGCCAGCAGCCGGACAGCTCAGCTAGCCAAAAACATTCAGTACTTC

D: TRBD2
V: TRBV4-2
J: TRBJ2-5
size: few
CDR3: CASSQDGVAGVQETQYF
DNA: TGTGCCAGCAGCCAAGATGGGGTAGCGGGGGTCCAAGAGACCCAGTACTTC

D: NA
V: TRBV20-1
J: TRBJ1-1
size: few
CDR3: CSASRTRFTEAFF
DNA: TGCAGTGCTAGCAGAACGCGGTTTACTGAAGCTTTCTTT

D: TRBD1
V: TRBV3-1
J: TRBJ2-1
size: NA
CDR3: CASSQRTGRNEQFF
DNA: TGTGCCAGCAGCCAAAGGACAGGGAGGAATGAGCAGTTCTTC

D: TRBD1
V: TRBV12-3/TRBV12-4
J: TRBJ2-7
size: NA
CDR3: CASSFGTGGYEQYF
DNA: TGTGCCAGCAGTTTTGGGACAGGCGGTTACGAGCAGTACTTC

D: NA
V: TRBV6-2/TRBV6-3
J: TRBJ2-7
size: few
CDR3: CASSYQMMGDEQYF
DNA: TGTGCCAGCAGTTATCAAATGATGGGGGACGAGCAGTACTTC

D: NA
V: TRBV7-6
J: TRBJ2-3
size: few
CDR3: CASSLVGGSSTDTQYF
DNA: TGTGCCAGCAGCTTAGTGGGGGGTTCGAGCACAGATACGCAGTATTTT

D: NA
V: TRBV28
J: TRBJ2-7
size: NA
CDR3: CASGGSNEQYF
DNA: TGTGCCAGCGGGGGGAGTAACGAGCAGTACTTC

D: NA
V: TRBV19
J: TRBJ1-5
size: few
CDR3: CASSMWKSNQPQHF
DNA: TGTGCCAGTAGTATGTGGAAGAGCAATCAGCCCCAGCATTTT

D: NA
V: TRBV20-1
J: TRBJ2-3
size: many
CDR3: CSAKRRRVTSTDTQYF
DNA: TGCAGTGCCAAGAGAAGGAGGGTCACTAGCACAGATACGCAGTATTTT

D: NA
V: TRBV4-3
J: TRBJ1-2
size: many
CDR3: CASSQASDRANYGYTF
DNA: TGCGCCAGCAGCCAAGCCTCGGACAGAGCTAACTATGGCTACACCTTC

D: NA
V: TRBV12-3/TRBV12-4
J: TRBJ2-1
size: NA
CDR3: CASSPNREQFF
DNA: TGTGCCAGCAGTCCAAACAGGGAGCAGTTCTTC

D: NA
V: TRBV6-1
J: TRBJ2-7
size: few
CDR3: CASSAWTREYEQYF
DNA: TGTGCCAGCAGTGCCTGGACAAGGGAATACGAGCAGTACTTC

D: NA
V: TRBV7-6
J: TRBJ1-1
size: many
CDR3: CASSKGPPMNTEAFF
DNA: TGTGCCAGCAGCAAGGGTCCGCCAATGAACACTGAAGCTTTCTTT

D: NA
V: TRBV29-1
J: TRBJ2-2
size: many
CDR3: CSVDGLTGELFF
DNA: TGCAGCGTTGATGGGTTGACCGGGGAGCTGTTTTTT

D: TRBD2
V: TRBV29-1
J: TRBJ2-5
size: NA
CDR3: CSVASGVPQYF
DNA: TGCAGCGTCGCCAGCGGGGTGCCCCAGTACTTC

D: TRBD1
V: TRBV9
J: TRBJ1-2
size: many
CDR3: CASSGSRTGPTSDGYTF
DNA: TGTGCCAGCAGCGGAAGCAGGACAGGGCCTACATCCGATGGCTACACCTTC

D: NA
V: TRBV11-2
J: TRBJ2-2
size: few
CDR3: CASSLVSQLVAGELFF
DNA: TGTGCCAGCAGCTTAGTATCTCAGCTAGTGGCGGGGGAGCTGTTTTTT

D: NA
V: TRBV6-2/TRBV6-3
J: TRBJ2-2
size: NA
CDR3: CASSNFRDTYTGELFF
DNA: TGTGCCAGCAGCAACTTTAGGGACACCTACACCGGGGAGCTGTTTTTT

D: NA
V: TRBV5-1
J: TRBJ2-7
size: NA
CDR3: CASSSRLQGFSGTGSSYEQYF
DNA: TGCGCCAGCAGCTCACGACTCCAGGGTTTTAGTGGTACTGGTTCCTCCTACGAGCAGTACTTC

D: NA
V: TRBV3-1
J: TRBJ1-6
size: few
CDR3: CASSPGGAAYSPLHF
DNA: TGTGCCAGCAGCCCGGGGGGGGCAGCCTATTCACCCCTCCACTTT

D: NA
V: TRBV3-1
J: TRBJ1-5
size: few
CDR3: CASTSLGEGRGWPQHF
DNA: TGTGCCAGCACATCCTTGGGCGAGGGGAGGGGATGGCCCCAGCATTTT

D: NA
V: TRBV4-3
J: TRBJ1-4
size: NA
CDR3: CASSQAWQNEKLFF
DNA: TGCGCCAGCAGCCAAGCGTGGCAGAATGAAAAACTGTTTTTT

D: TRBD1
V: TRBV4-3
J: TRBJ1-1
size: few
CDR3: CASSQAPGGGTEAFF
DNA: TGCGCCAGCAGCCAAGCCCCAGGGGGCGGCACTGAAGCTTTCTTT

D: NA
V: TRBV7-3
J: TRBJ2-3
size: few
CDR3: CASSLGGGGSSNTQYF
DNA: TGTGCCAGCAGCTTAGGCGGAGGGGGGTCTAGCAATACGCAGTATTTT

D: NA
V: TRBV7-8
J: TRBJ1-1
size: many
CDR3: CASSLARLEQNEAFF
DNA: TGTGCCAGCAGCTTAGCGCGTCTGGAGCAGAATGAAGCTTTCTTT

D: TRBD1
V: TRBV4-2
J: TRBJ1-4
size: NA
CDR3: CASSQAATGGSEKLFF
DNA: TGTGCCAGCAGCCAAGCGGCGACAGGGGGCTCTGAAAAACTGTTTTTT

D: TRBD2
V: TRBV4-2
J: TRBJ2-7
size: NA
CDR3: CASSQESAAGCHEQYF
DNA: TGTGCCAGCAGCCAAGAGTCGGCAGCGGGGTGCCACGAGCAGTACTTC

D: NA
V: TRBV18
J: TRBJ1-1
size: many
CDR3: CASSPVRELNTEAFF
DNA: TGTGCCAGCTCACCAGTACGGGAATTGAACACTGAAGCTTTCTTT